This TCR beta chain appears in the sequencing data of a study of shared clonotypes between healthy human individuals. Study-wide points: With few donors, the genetic and exposure-history diversity represented was limited.

Germline V gene data show CDR1 as SGHAT and CDR2 as FQNNGV. V lost 5 bases and J lost 2; bases outside the gene matches: 3. The CDR3 has 13 residues. A remark on this clone: Its antigen is currently unknown.

Everyone who donated was a Caucasian adult who lived in Nashville, Tennessee. Deep level was the assay's run setting. Unsorted PBMC DNA was run through sequencing on ten immunoSEQ deep assay plates. Produced via immunoSEQ multiplex PCR; TCRdb's table is partial and in-frame only. The sample yields about 450,000 clones, around 79% seen once. The chain recombines TRBV11-2 with TRBJ2-7; 7 nucleotides match TRBD2. The clonotype comes from a woman aged 40 to 50 in good health. Some clones in this sample may be carry-over from other donors' samples. The sequenced sample was PBMCs. The CDR3 DNA reads as TGTGCCAGCAGCAGCGGGGTTCCCTACGAGCAGTACTTC. Translating it yields CASSSGVPYEQYF.